These T cell receptor beta chains were read from a single sample in a study of cytomegalovirus exposure and HLA in healthy donors. Using immunoSEQ multiplex PCR, the repertoire was profiled, and TCRdb retains in-frame clones only, with some absent. This table holds 100,000 or so clones, more than 80% found once. Sequencing input: PBMCs. These receptors were taken from a man in his thirties or forties in good health and CMV-seronegative. Each CDR3 is given with its conserved first and last residue. The D gene is left open where the match is weak. Only some rows state a clone size, as once, few, many or a class for expanded clones.

v_gene	d_gene	abundance	j_gene	CDR3aa	CDR3nt
TRBV6-6	NA	once	TRBJ2-6	CASSLEVRSANVLTF	TGTGCCAGCAGTTTGGAGGTCCGGTCGGCCAACGTCCTGACTTTC
TRBV6-5	NA	NA	TRBJ2-3	CASSYLRTDTQYF	TGTGCCAGCAGTTACCTACGAACAGATACGCAGTATTTT
TRBV19	TRBD1	NA	TRBJ1-5	CASSIGQGGIGPQHF	TGTGCCAGTAGTATAGGACAGGGGGGGATCGGGCCCCAGCATTTT
TRBV13	TRBD1	NA	TRBJ2-7	CASTRDRDSYEQYF	TGTGCCAGCACCCGGGACAGGGACTCCTACGAGCAGTACTTC
TRBV12-5	TRBD1	NA	TRBJ1-4	CASGLPAGQGNEKLFF	TGTGCTAGTGGTTTGCCAGCGGGACAGGGGAATGAAAAACTGTTTTTT
TRBV6-4	TRBD1	NA	TRBJ1-4	CASNETGGDEKLFF	TGTGCCAGCAACGAGACAGGGGGTGATGAAAAACTGTTTTTT
TRBV6-4	NA	NA	TRBJ2-6	CASSEGGSGANVLTF	TGTGCCAGCAGTGAGGGGGGCTCTGGGGCCAACGTCCTGACTTTC
TRBV19	TRBD1	NA	TRBJ2-2	CASHRDRGHAGELFF	TGTGCCAGCCATCGGGACAGGGGGCATGCCGGGGAGCTGTTTTTT
TRBV6-6	TRBD1	NA	TRBJ1-5	CASSKLTGGNQPQHF	TGTGCCAGCAGTAAACTTACAGGGGGCAATCAGCCCCAGCATTTT
TRBV9	NA	NA	TRBJ2-2	CASDKNTGELFF	TGTGCCAGCGACAAGAACACCGGGGAGCTGTTTTTT